The 27 T cell receptor beta chains given below trace back to one sample, sequenced in a study of OX40 agonist ivuxolimab in advanced cancers. The library was produced with the immunoSEQ multiplex PCR assay. In TCRdb, the immuneACCESS table is reduced to in-frame sequences with V and J assigned. These tables do not hold every clone; where another copy was compared, an unresolved V gene accounts for under half, and the others remain unexplained. The sample table records 90,000 to 150,000 clones; over 75% of these occur just once. The ten largest clones represent more than 0.45% of the sample. The sample in question was CD4+ or CD8+ T cells sorted from blood, obtained in a trial of the OX40 agonist ivuxolimab. The receptors shown here come from an adult with an advanced solid tumor such as melanoma, head and neck, liver or kidney cancer.

This chain joins TRBV7-2 and TRBJ1-6; TRBD1 matches at 7 bases. The CDR3 runs to 19 residues. The J segment lost 0 bases and the V segment lost 4 bases, leaving 12 bases of the junction unmatched. Per the germline V gene, CDR1 is SGHTA and CDR2 is FQGNSA. CDR3: CASSYRQGRGSSYNSPLHF. The DNA of the CDR3 is TGTGCCAGCAGCTATAGACAGGGTAGAGGGAGCTCCTATAATTCACCCCTCCACTTT.

CDR3 in DNA: TGTGCCAGCAGTTACGGGAATTTCGGGGAGAGCTACACCTTC. Translating gives CASSYGNFGESYTF. The V call is TRBV6-5, the J call TRBJ1-2; D is ambiguous. This CDR3 has 14 amino acids. Germline-derived CDR1 and CDR2 are MNHEY and SVGAGI. Trimming took 2 bases from V and 9 from J, leaving 16 bases between them.

The table lists this clone with a few counts. The chain recombines TRBV7-2 with TRBJ1-2, with D hard to call. The germline V gene has CDR1 SGHTA and CDR2 FQGNSA. V was pared by 1 base and J by 2 bases, with 2 bases between. This CDR3 spans 12 amino acids. The DNA for the CDR3 is TGTGCCAGCAGCTTAGGGAACTATGGCTACACCTTC. Its protein product is CASSLGNYGYTF.

This clone was observed once. This chain connects TRBV10-3 to TRBJ2-4; D is ambiguous. Germline V CDR1 and CDR2: ENHRY, SYGVKD. Between the trimmed V and J ends, which lost 4 bases and 6 bases, there was a span of 10 bases. The CDR3 is 13 residues long. This CDR3 reads CAISGGSGNIQYF. The CDR3 DNA reads as TGTGCCATCAGTGGGGGATCTGGAAACATTCAGTACTTC.

The V gene is TRBV30, the J gene TRBJ1-2; D remains ambiguous. Trimming pared 3 bases from V and 4 bases from J, leaving 12 bases between. The CDR3 runs 13 residues. The germline gives CDR1 GTSNPN, CDR2 SVGIG (reference sequence). CDR3 sequence reads: CAWSPHAPYGYTF. DNA of the CDR3: TGTGCCTGGAGCCCACATGCGCCCTATGGCTACACCTTC.

The chain links TRBV30 to TRBJ2-7; tentative D call: TRBD2 (5 bases). Germline CDR1 GTSNPN, CDR2 SVGIG (reference sequence). This CDR3 is built from 15 residues. Trimming left V 3 bases short and J 6 bases short, with 21 bases between. The CDR3 DNA is TGTGCCTGGAGCCAAAACGCCGCCGGGATGATCGAGCAGTACTTC. Translation: CAWSQNAAGMIEQYF.

The gene calls are TRBV7-2 and TRBJ2-1; no definite D call. The germline V and J ends were trimmed by 3 bases and 7 bases, with 10 bases remaining between them. CDR3 size: 13 residues. Germline lookup yields CDR1 SGHTA and CDR2 FQGNSA. CDR3 protein: CASSLEPINEQFF. CDR3 in DNA: TGTGCCAGCAGCTTGGAGCCGATAAATGAGCAGTTCTTC.

The rearrangement links TRBV7-3 to TRBJ2-3, with D possibly called TRBD1 or TRBD2 (6 bases each). The V gene's germline CDR1 is SGHTA and CDR2 FQGTGA. V lost 1 base and J 3 bases, leaving 11 bases between the germline ends. The CDR3 consists of 15 residues. The chain's CDR3 is CASSLNGGVTDTQYF. The CDR3 coding sequence is TGTGCCAGCAGCTTAAACGGGGGCGTTACAGATACGCAGTATTTT.

This rearrangement joins TRBV6-6 to TRBJ2-5; D gene ambiguous. The better agreement between TRBJ2-7 and the DNA end casts doubt on the J call. CDR3 length: 13 amino acids. CDR1 and CDR2 from the germline V gene are MNHNY and SVGAGI (reference sequence). CDR3 bases: TGTGCCAGCGACCCCGGCCACCCCGGCGAGCAGTACTTC. This codes for CASDPGHPGEQYF.

The V gene is TRBV19, the J gene TRBJ2-3, with D tentatively TRBD1 (5 bases). The CDR3 runs 13 residues. CDR1 and CDR2 from the germline V gene are LNHDA and SQIVND (reference sequence). V was cut by 5 bases and J by 1 base, with 7 bases left in between. The CDR3 here is CASSVQGTDTQYF. The CDR3, as DNA: TGTGCCAGTAGTGTACAGGGCACAGATACGCAGTATTTT.

The chain couples TRBV6-1 to TRBJ1-5; maybe TRBD1 (5 bases). Trimming took off 0 bases at V and 4 bases at J, with 10 bases between the two ends. This CDR3 has 15 amino acids. The germline CDR1 and CDR2 sequences are MNHNS and SASEGT. The CDR3 reads CASSEAFGGNQPQHF. The CDR3 nucleotides read TGTGCCAGCAGTGAAGCTTTCGGGGGTAATCAGCCCCAGCATTTT.

This chain links TRBV7-6 with TRBJ2-3, with D maybe TRBD1 (6 bases). The V end lost 4 bases, the J end lost 8 bases, and 13 bases lay between the germline ends. Germline CDR1 reads SGHVS; CDR2 reads FNYEAQ. This CDR3 has 13 amino acids. The CDR3 DNA follows: TGTGCCAGCAGCTCTGCGGACAGCAGTACGCAGTATTTT. Translated, it gives CASSSADSSTQYF.

This clone appeared a few times. J is TRBJ1-2 and V is TRBV6-5; D perhaps matches TRBD1 (5 bases). Germline CDR1 MNHEY, CDR2 SVGAGI. This CDR3 comprises 12 residues. The germline V and J ends were trimmed by 6 bases and 3 bases, with 8 bases remaining between them. The CDR3 region is CASSQGHYGYTF. CDR3 nucleotide sequence: TGTGCCAGCAGCCAGGGACACTATGGCTACACCTTC.

The rearrangement joins TRBV6-5 to TRBJ1-2, with unresolved D. This CDR3 has 15 residues. The germline V and J ends were trimmed by 0 bases and 2 bases, with 10 bases remaining between them. The germline CDR1 and CDR2 sequences are MNHEY and SVGAGI. CDR3 in DNA: TGTGCCAGCAGTTACTCGATACTCGGAAACTATGGCTACACCTTC. It specifies CASSYSILGNYGYTF.

The chain employs TRBV6-5 and TRBJ1-2; no firm D call. This CDR3 has 12 residues. Trimming pared 2 bases from V and 2 bases from J, leaving 3 bases between. In germline, CDR1 is MNHEY, CDR2 SVGAGI. Here the CDR3 DNA reads TGTGCCAGCAGTTACAGGAACTATGGCTACACCTTC. The encoded protein is CASSYRNYGYTF.

The chain carries TRBV9 and TRBJ2-3; D remains ambiguous. There are 15 residues in the CDR3. Trimming pared 1 base from V and 3 bases from J, leaving 12 bases between. Germline-derived CDR1 and CDR2 are SGDLS and YYNGEE. The CDR3 protein is CASSVSPLRTDTQYF. The CDR3 nucleotides read TGTGCCAGCAGCGTATCCCCCCTCCGGACAGATACGCAGTATTTT.

The chain uses TRBV6-6 and TRBJ2-5; possible D gene TRBD1, 5 bases. Trimming removed 5 bases at V and 1 base at J, with 8 bases between. CDR1 and CDR2 (germline): MNHNY, SVGAGI (reference sequence). The CDR3 is 13 residues long. The CDR3: CASSDRPQETQYF. The CDR3 DNA sequence: TGTGCCAGCAGTGACAGACCCCAAGAGACCCAGTACTTC.

This clone was seen a single time. V gene TRBV6-5 combines with J gene TRBJ2-2; unclear D gene. This CDR3 is 13 amino acids long. Trimming cost V 0 bases and J 4 bases, with 3 bases left between them. Per the germline V gene, CDR1 is MNHEY and CDR2 is SVGAGI. In DNA, the CDR3 is TGTGCCAGCAGTTACTCGTTCACCGGGGAGCTGTTTTTT. Translating gives CASSYSFTGELFF.

V and J are TRBV6-5 and TRBJ1-3, with D hard to call. CDR3 size: 16 residues. V was pared by 0 bases and J by 0 bases, with 9 bases between. From germline, CDR1 is MNHEY and CDR2 SVGAGI. CDR3 DNA sequence: TGTGCCAGCAGTTACTCGATTGTAAGCTCTGGAAACACCATATATTTT. As protein: CASSYSIVSSGNTIYF.

V usage is TRBV19 and J usage is TRBJ1-1; D not resolved. This CDR3 has 13 residues. Trimming pared 4 bases from V and 1 base from J, leaving 7 bases between. Germline values: CDR1 LNHDA, CDR2 SQIVND (reference sequence). CDR3 in amino acids: CASSTASNTEAFF. The CDR3 DNA is TGTGCCAGTAGTACAGCTTCGAACACTGAAGCTTTCTTT.

This clone was seen a few times. This chain connects TRBV28 to TRBJ1-4; TRBD1 agrees at 7 bases. The CDR3 is 15 residues long. Trimming cost V 4 bases and J 6 bases; bases outside gene matches: 8. Germline V gene lookup returns CDR1 MDHEN and CDR2 SYDVKM. The CDR3: CASSSPGTAYEKLFF. CDR3 DNA sequence: TGTGCCAGCAGTTCCCCCGGGACAGCATATGAAAAACTGTTTTTT.

This chain links TRBV9 with TRBJ1-2, with a tentative D call TRBD1 (5 bases). Germline V gives CDR1 SGDLS, CDR2 YYNGEE. With 0 bases removed from V and 8 bases from J, the gap between germline ends came to 14 bases. The CDR3 covers 14 residues. CDR3 region: CASSVVAGVGGYTF. For the CDR3, the DNA is TGTGCCAGCAGCGTAGTAGCGGGGGTGGGAGGCTACACCTTC.

The J gene is TRBJ2-4, the V gene TRBV5-1, with D maybe TRBD2 (6 bases). Germline V gives CDR1 SGHRS, CDR2 YFSETQ. Trimming stripped 5 bases from V and 0 bases from J, with 12 bases between. The length of the CDR3 is 15 residues. The CDR3, as DNA: TGCGCCAGCAGTCCGGGGGACCTAGCCAAAAACATTCAGTACTTC. This codes for CASSPGDLAKNIQYF.

For this clone: The junction differs from germline at one of its ends, possibly a read error. The chain combines TRBV28 with TRBJ2-5; D remains ambiguous. CDR3 length: 14 residues. The germline V gene has CDR1 MDHEN and CDR2 SYDVKM. Here the CDR3 reads CASSLLSPEEAQYF. The CDR3 DNA follows: TGTGCCAGCAGTCTTCTAAGCCCGGAAGAGGCCCAGTACTTC.

The chain employs TRBV7-3 and TRBJ2-7, with 10 bases matching TRBD1. Germline CDR1 SGHTA, CDR2 FQGTGA. The J segment lost 0 bases and the V segment lost 4 bases, leaving 12 bases of the junction unmatched. This CDR3 is 18 amino acids long. This chain's CDR3 is CASSSTGQGPLNSYEQYF. The CDR3 nucleotides are TGTGCCAGCAGCTCCACGGGACAGGGGCCCCTTAACTCCTACGAGCAGTACTTC.

The chain couples TRBV30 to TRBJ2-3; D perhaps matches TRBD1 (6 bases). The CDR3 extends over 12 amino acids. The germline V gene has CDR1 GTSNPN and CDR2 SVGIG (reference sequence). The V end was cut by 4 bases, the J end by 14 bases, with 19 bases between. CDR3 bases: TGTGCCTGGAATCATCCCACAGGGTGGGGGTATTTT. Encoded protein: CAWNHPTGWGYF.

CDR3 loop: CASSFKGDEGYTF. The CDR3 DNA reads TGCGCCAGCAGCTTTAAAGGGGACGAGGGCTACACCTTC. V is TRBV5-1 and J is TRBJ1-2; maybe TRBD1 (5 bases). The ends were cut back, 2 bases at V and 8 bases at J, with 13 bases in the middle. This CDR3 spans 13 amino acids. Germline values: CDR1 SGHRS, CDR2 YFSETQ.